The 32 T cell receptor beta chains reported below all come from one sample, sequenced in a study of blood T cells in healthy people across ages. Combining a sample-barcoded 5' primer with a J-beta primer mix, a second PCR ran for roughly 7 to 11 cycles. In TCRdb, the 5' RACE reads were re-called with MiXCR into one record per CDR3 protein. The sample has some 1.6 million distinct CDR3 sequences, about 32% seen once. Sample: blood. The source is a woman between 25 and 40 years old in good health.

Note on this clonotype: The junction shows a germline mismatch at one end, possibly a read error. The DNA of the CDR3 is TGTGCCCGGAGTGTGGTAGCGGGCCCGCGGGAGACCCAGTACTTC. It yields the protein CARSVVAGPRETQYF. The rearrangement joins TRBV30 to TRBJ2-5, with 7 bases lining up with TRBD2. From germline, CDR1 is GTSNPN and CDR2 SVGIG (reference sequence). This CDR3 has 15 residues.

The J gene is TRBJ2-1, the V gene TRBV5-1, with 12 bases fitting TRBD2. The V gene end was trimmed by 7 bases and the J gene end by 6 bases; junction bases not matched to a gene: 8. CDR3 length: 15 residues. Germline CDR1 and CDR2: SGHRS and YFSETQ. The CDR3 DNA reads TGCGCCAGCGGCCAGACTAGCGGGAGTGTCAATGAGCAGTTCTTC. It is translated as CASGQTSGSVNEQFF. The whole variable domain, remainder taken from reference TRBV5-1 and TRBJ2-1, is KAGVTQTPRYLIKTRGQQVTLSCSPISGHRSVSWYQQTPGQGLQFLFEYFSETQRNKGNFPGRFSGRQFSNSRSEMNVSTLELGDSALYLCASGQTSGSVNEQFFGPGTRLTVL.

This clonotype occurred a few times. The genes are TRBV25-1 and TRBJ2-7; a possible D gene is TRBD2 (7 bases). Germline loops: CDR1 MGHDK, CDR2 SYGVNS. This CDR3 comprises 15 residues. The V end was cut by 6 bases, the J end by 2 bases, with 17 bases between. In nucleotides, the CDR3 is TGTGCCAGCAGAAAGGGGGGGCTCGGTACCTACGAGCAGTACTTC. This codes for CASRKGGLGTYEQYF.

V is TRBV20-1 and J is TRBJ1-1; 7 bases are shared with TRBD1. CDR1 and CDR2 (germline): DFQATT, SNEGSKA (reference sequence). V gave up 5 bases and J gave up 2 bases; unmatched junction bases: 5. CDR3 length equals 13 residues. The CDR3, as DNA: TGCAGTGCTCCGGGGGACAGTAACACTGAAGCTTTCTTT. This gives the protein CSAPGDSNTEAFF.

As for this clonotype: A much larger clone differs from this one at a single base, so this may be a read error. The chain has TRBV29-1 and TRBJ2-7; TRBD2 aligns across 9 bases. CDR1 and CDR2 (germline): SQVTM, ANQGSEA. The CDR3 spans 15 residues. The ends lost 0 bases at V and 6 bases at J; junction bases unmatched: 9. CDR3: CSVEDASGKECEQYF. DNA for the CDR3: TGCAGCGTTGAAGATGCTAGCGGGAAGGAATGCGAGCAGTACTTC.

This clonotype occurred many times. The chain recombines TRBV10-3 with TRBJ2-6; maybe TRBD1 (6 bases). The V gene lost 1 base and the J gene lost 2 bases, with 12 bases spanning the gap. Germline assignment: CDR1 ENHRY and CDR2 SYGVKD. The CDR3 contains 17 residues. As DNA, the CDR3 is TGTGCCATCAGTGAGTTCCGTCAGGGGACTGGGGCCAACGTCCTGACTTTC. Amino acids: CAISEFRQGTGANVLTF.

This clonotype occurred a few times. The rearrangement joins TRBV4-1 to TRBJ2-7; TRBD2 aligns across 8 bases. The CDR3 is 17 residues long. From germline, CDR1 is MGHRA and CDR2 YSYEKL. Losses at the gene ends were 1 base for V and 3 bases for J; bases not matched to a gene: 11. The CDR3 nucleotides read TGCGCCAGCAGCCAAGTCCAAGCGGGAGTAACAGGCTACGAGCAGTACTTC. Protein sequence: CASSQVQAGVTGYEQYF.

This clonotype was found many times. J is TRBJ1-2 and V is TRBV20-1, with 8 positions matching TRBD1. CDR3 size: 12 residues. Germline loops: CDR1 DFQATT, CDR2 SNEGSKA (reference sequence). Trimming cost V 5 bases and J 4 bases; bases outside gene matches: 3. CDR3 nucleotides: TGCAGTGCTGGACAGGGTGGCTATGGCTACACCTTC. This gives the protein CSAGQGGYGYTF.

A word on this clonotype: No conserved phenylalanine or tryptophan is present at the end of the CDR3, so a read error is the likely explanation. This chain connects TRBV12-3 or TRBV12-4 to TRBJ2-7, with 9 bases matching TRBD2. The J call is in doubt because the DNA end fits TRBJ2-5 better. The CDR3 sequence is 14 residues long. The chain's CDR3 is CASSRRGGRGTQYC. For the CDR3, the DNA is TGTGCCAGCAGTAGGCGGGGGGGCCGTGGGACCCAGTACTGC.

This chain uses TRBV7-2 with TRBJ2-1, with 8 bases matching TRBD2. The V segment lost 4 bases and the J segment 3 bases; nucleotides outside the gene matches: 5. The CDR3 totals 15 residues. Germline CDR1 SGHTA, CDR2 FQGNSA. The CDR3: CASSSGGTFYNEQFF. The CDR3 nucleotides read TGTGCCAGCAGCTCGGGGGGGACCTTCTACAATGAGCAGTTCTTC.

The CDR3 coding sequence is TGCGCCAGCAGCCAAGGCCCCCAGGGATTCGGCAATCAGCCCCAGCATTTT. Its protein is CASSQGPQGFGNQPQHF. V usage is TRBV4-1 and J usage is TRBJ1-5, with D possibly TRBD1 on 5 matching bases. Per the germline V gene, CDR1 is MGHRA and CDR2 is YSYEKL. The CDR3 contains 17 residues. Trimming left V 1 base short and J 2 bases short, with 15 bases between.

The sample holds a few counts of this clonotype. The V gene is TRBV20-1, the J gene TRBJ2-7; 11 nucleotides line up with TRBD2. The CDR3 covers 15 residues. Germline CDR1 and CDR2: DFQATT and SNEGSKA (reference sequence). The trim removed 4 bases at V and 2 bases at J, leaving 7 bases unmatched. The CDR3 sequence is CSATKTSGETYEQYF. CDR3 DNA: TGCAGTGCTACCAAGACTAGCGGGGAAACCTACGAGCAGTACTTC.

CDR3 nucleotides: TGTGCCTGGAGTCGCAATATCCAAGAGACCCAGTACTTC. It yields the protein CAWSRNIQETQYF. The J gene is TRBJ2-5, the V gene TRBV30; D is uncertain. Germline assignment: CDR1 GTSNPN and CDR2 SVGIG (reference sequence). Trimming took off 2 bases at V and 1 base at J, with 8 bases between the two ends. This CDR3 spans 13 amino acids.

V and J are TRBV9 and TRBJ2-7; unclear D gene. Per germline, CDR1 SGDLS and CDR2 YYNGEE. CDR3 length: 13 residues. V gave up 7 bases and J gave up 6 bases, with 17 bases separating them. For the CDR3, the DNA is TGTGCCAGCGGACCCCTGACCGGCTCCGAGCAGTACTTC. It translates to CASGPLTGSEQYF.

This clonotype was observed once. This chain links TRBV20-1 with TRBJ1-2, with 9 bases that match TRBD1. The CDR3 is made up of 15 amino acids. The germline V gene has CDR1 DFQATT and CDR2 SNEGSKA (reference sequence). Trimming took 5 bases from V and 5 from J; bases not matched to a gene: 12. DNA for the CDR3: TGCAGTGCTCCCCTCTCCGGACAGGGGATGTATGGCTACACCTTC. It yields the protein CSAPLSGQGMYGYTF.

This clonotype occurred a few times. This chain joins TRBV6-6 and TRBJ2-7, with D unclear. This CDR3 has 14 amino acids. Trimming shortened V by 8 bases and J by 1 base, and 15 bases separated the two germline ends. Germline values: CDR1 MNHNY, CDR2 SVGAGI (reference sequence). DNA for the CDR3: TGTGCCAGCCAAACCTTGGAAGGTTCCTACGAGCAGTACTTC. Its protein product is CASQTLEGSYEQYF.

Points on this clonotype: The conserved final phenylalanine or tryptophan is absent from the CDR3, which likely points to a read error. The V call is TRBV9, the J call TRBJ2-1; D is ambiguous. The V end lost 0 bases, the J end lost 2 bases, and 9 bases lay between the germline ends. From germline, CDR1 is SGDLS and CDR2 YYNGEE. CDR3 length: 15 amino acids. The CDR3 region has the DNA TGTGCCAGCAGCGTAGACAAGGGTACCTACAATGAGCAGTTCTGC. This translates into CASSVDKGTYNEQFC.

The J gene is TRBJ2-1, the V gene TRBV19, with D perhaps given as TRBD1 or TRBD2 (6 bases each). The germline V gene has CDR1 LNHDA and CDR2 SQIVND (reference sequence). The CDR3 has 17 residues. The germline V and J ends were trimmed by 0 bases and 1 base, with 13 bases remaining between them. Here the CDR3 DNA reads TGTGCCAGTAGTATAGACGGGGGCCTGCTATCCTACAATGAGCAGTTCTTC. This encodes CASSIDGGLLSYNEQFF.

This chain links TRBV20-1 with TRBJ1-2; D gene unclear. The CDR3 extends over 11 amino acids. Germline CDR1 reads DFQATT; CDR2 reads SNEGSKA (reference sequence). Trimming stripped 0 bases from V and 13 bases from J, with 12 bases between. CDR3 in amino acids: CSAREQETVTF. CDR3 in DNA: TGCAGTGCTAGAGAGCAAGAAACGGTCACCTTC.

The chain uses TRBV5-5 and TRBJ2-4, with 12 positions matching TRBD1. After removal of 4 bases from V and 8 bases from J, the junction contained 7 bases not matched to a gene. The CDR3 extends over 15 amino acids. CDR1 is SGHKS, CDR2 YYEKEE, per germline (reference sequence). The CDR3 coding sequence is TGTGCCAGCAGCCCGGGGACAGGGGGCTCATACATTCAGTACTTC. Amino acid sequence: CASSPGTGGSYIQYF.

The chain is built from TRBV9 and TRBJ2-2, with unresolved D. The CDR3 covers 14 residues. The V end was cut by 0 bases, the J end by 7 bases, with 10 bases between. From germline, CDR1 is SGDLS and CDR2 YYNGEE. CDR3 sequence reads: CASSVARPGGELFF. The CDR3 nucleotides read TGTGCCAGCAGCGTAGCCAGACCCGGCGGGGAGCTGTTTTTT.

This sequence joins TRBV10-3 and TRBJ2-7; D might be TRBD1 (5 bases). The CDR3 loop spans 15 amino acids. Trimming pared 0 bases from V and 1 base from J, leaving 10 bases between. Germline CDR1 reads ENHRY; CDR2 reads SYGVKD. For the CDR3, the DNA is TGTGCCATCAGTGAGTCGACAGAGATATCCTACGAGCAGTACTTC. The encoded protein is CAISESTEISYEQYF.

The genes are TRBV6-5 and TRBJ1-6; 8 bases fit TRBD1. CDR1 is MNHEY, CDR2 SVGAGI, per germline. Trimming cost V 5 bases and J 4 bases; bases outside gene matches: 4. The CDR3 sequence is 15 residues long. The CDR3 DNA follows: TGTGCCAGCAGTCCGGGACAGGTGTATAATTCACCCCTCCACTTT. Translating gives CASSPGQVYNSPLHF.

This clonotype occurred a few times. The rearrangement links TRBV9 to TRBJ2-5; D possibly corresponds to TRBD2 (5 bases). Judging by the DNA end, TRBJ2-7 fits better; the J call may be wrong. Germline-derived CDR1 and CDR2 are SGDLS and YYNGEE. CDR3 length equals 14 residues. DNA of the CDR3: TGTGCCAGCAGCCGATCCGGGGAGACGGACGAGCAGTACTTC. It is translated as CASSRSGETDEQYF.

Notes on this clonotype: A junction boundary mismatches the germline segment, possibly from a read error. V and J are TRBV4-1 and TRBJ2-7, with D hard to call. CDR3 length: 16 amino acids. The germline gives CDR1 MGHRA, CDR2 YSYEKL. DNA of the CDR3: TGCACCAGCAGCCAAGATTTGGCCGAGGTAGGGTACGAGCAGTACTTC. It codes for CTSSQDLAEVGYEQYF.

This chain uses TRBV7-2 with TRBJ1-2, with D unresolved. The germline V and J ends were trimmed by 0 bases and 5 bases, with 7 bases remaining between them. The CDR3 is 13 residues long. CDR1 SGHTA and CDR2 FQGNSA come from the germline V gene. CDR3 protein: CASSLAELYGYTF. The CDR3 DNA sequence: TGTGCCAGCAGCTTAGCCGAGCTTTATGGCTACACCTTC.

This clonotype was counted only a few times. The CDR3, as DNA: TGCAGCGCCAAACCGGGATCAACTAATGAAAAACTGTTTTTT. Translating it yields CSAKPGSTNEKLFF. V gene TRBV29-1 combines with J gene TRBJ1-4; D is ambiguous. Germline-derived CDR1 and CDR2 are SQVTM and ANQGSEA. Deletions cut 7 bases from V and 0 bases from J, with 12 bases between. The length of the CDR3 is 14 residues.

V usage is TRBV7-8 and J usage is TRBJ2-1; TRBD2 matches at 10 bases. Germline lookup yields CDR1 SGHVS and CDR2 FQNEAQ. There are 18 residues in the CDR3. Trimming cost V 2 bases and J 4 bases; bases outside gene matches: 11. The CDR3: CASSLFLRTSGRYNEQFF. The DNA of the CDR3 is TGTGCCAGCAGCTTATTTCTCCGGACTAGCGGCAGATACAATGAGCAGTTCTTC.

In regard to this clonotype: A junction end diverges from the germline sequence, so it may reflect a read error. The chain uses TRBV29-1 and TRBJ2-1; 8 bases match TRBD2. Looked up from germline, CDR1 is SQVTM and CDR2 is ANQGSEA. CDR3 length equals 12 residues. CDR3 bases: TGCCGCGTTCGGAGAGCGGGGGATGAGCAGTTCTTC. It translates to CRVRRAGDEQFF.

As for this clonotype: A much larger clonotype is one base distant, so this may be a read error. The rearrangement links TRBV7-6 to TRBJ1-4, with D unclear. V dropped 5 bases and J dropped 7 bases, with 17 bases sitting between them. The CDR3 extends over 15 amino acids. Germline values: CDR1 SGHVS, CDR2 FNYEAQ. CDR3 loop: CASSTSRRASEKLFF. CDR3 nucleotides: TGTGCCAGCAGCACCTCCCGTCGGGCTAGTGAAAAACTGTTTTTT.

This chain links TRBV9 with TRBJ1-2; a weak D match, TRBD1 (5 bases). The CDR3 runs 18 residues. Germline-derived CDR1 and CDR2 are SGDLS and YYNGEE. V was clipped by 3 bases and J by 4 bases, with 25 bases between them. This chain's CDR3 is CASSGLLGGTGPSYGYTF. For the CDR3, the DNA is TGTGCCAGCAGCGGTCTTTTGGGCGGGACCGGGCCTAGCTATGGCTACACCTTC.

In its sample, this clonotype was seen once. This chain connects TRBV20-1 to TRBJ2-3, with D unresolved. V was clipped by 0 bases and J by 10 bases, with 8 bases between them. The CDR3 is made up of 11 amino acids. The germline gives CDR1 DFQATT, CDR2 SNEGSKA (reference sequence). CDR3 in DNA: TGCAGTGCTAGAGATTTGTGGGCGCAGTATTTT. Translated: CSARDLWAQYF.